The 18 T cell receptor beta chains presented below share a single source sample, sequenced in a study of a mutant IDH1 vaccine in newly diagnosed glioma. Antigens for these TCRs are unknown. Profiled with immunoSEQ multiplex PCR; TCRdb holds only in-frame clones, not every one. The profile shows 50,000 to 65,000 clones, 86% of them singletons. Time point defined: week 35, safety follow-up. Topical imiquimod was applied with each vaccine dose, which held 300 ug of mutant IDH1 20-mer peptide. Sequencing used PBMCs, obtained from a glioma patient whose treatment included an IDH1 peptide vaccine. These receptors all come from a middle-aged man with glioma.

The chain is built from TRBV5-1 and TRBJ2-3, with TRBD2 matching over 9 bases. Germline V gene sequence: CDR1 SGHRS, CDR2 YFSETQ. There are 13 residues in the CDR3. J gave up 6 bases and V 6 bases, and 5 bases lay outside the gene matches. The CDR3 spells CASTIAGEDTQYF. For the CDR3, the DNA is TGCGCCAGCACAATAGCGGGAGAGGATACGCAGTATTTT.

This clone has a single count. The chain carries TRBV9 and TRBJ2-5; D unresolved. The germline V gene has CDR1 SGDLS and CDR2 YYNGEE. The CDR3 spans 13 residues. Trimming removed 3 bases at V and 5 bases at J, with 11 bases between. The CDR3 loop reads CASSGTIRETQYF. The CDR3 DNA reads TGTGCCAGCAGCGGGACCATCCGGGAGACCCAGTACTTC.

This clone occurred a few times. V is TRBV6-5 and J is TRBJ2-1; no definite D call. Germline V gene lookup returns CDR1 MNHEY and CDR2 SVGAGI. V lost 2 bases to trimming and J lost 4 bases, with 12 bases between them. The CDR3 extends over 15 amino acids. CDR3 sequence: CASSYEADPYNEQFF. The CDR3 DNA reads TGTGCCAGCAGTTACGAGGCGGACCCGTACAATGAGCAGTTCTTC.

V and J are TRBV15 and TRBJ1-5; D gene uncertain. Per germline, CDR1 LNHNV and CDR2 YYDKDF (reference sequence). The CDR3 runs 12 residues. With 1 base removed from V and 5 bases from J, the gap between germline ends came to 3 bases. CDR3 sequence (DNA): TGTGCCACCAGCAGAGTGGATCAGCCCCAGCATTTT. This encodes CATSRVDQPQHF.

The V and J genes are TRBV5-1 and TRBJ2-7; D possibly uses TRBD1 or TRBD2 (5 bases each). This CDR3 spans 15 amino acids. Looked up from germline, CDR1 is SGHRS and CDR2 is YFSETQ. The V end lost 4 bases, the J end lost 2 bases, and 16 bases lay between the germline ends. CDR3 in DNA: TGCGCCAGCAGCGCCCGGGCCATGGGACCCTACGAGCAGTACTTC. Amino acids: CASSARAMGPYEQYF.

This clone has a single count. The gene calls are TRBV19 and TRBJ1-1; D possibly corresponds to TRBD1 (5 bases). Germline CDR1 reads LNHDA; CDR2 reads SQIVND (reference sequence). The CDR3 runs 13 residues. V lost 4 bases and J lost 11, with 17 bases in between. The DNA for the CDR3 is TGTGCCAGTAGTACCGAAGGACAATCTCCGGCTTTCTTT. Translation gives CASSTEGQSPAFF. The full variable domain, in which reference TRBV19 and TRBJ1-1 provide the parts outside the CDR3, is DGGITQSPKYLFRKEGQNVTLSCEQNLNHDAMYWYRQDPGQGLRLIYYSQIVNDFQKGDIAEGYSVSREKKESFPLTVTSAQKNPTAFYLCASSTEGQSPAFFGQGTRLTVV.

Comments on this clone: One end of the junction fails to match germline, which may point to a read error. V and J are TRBV29-1 and TRBJ2-7, with 9 bases identical to TRBD1. CDR3 size: 12 residues. The V gene's germline CDR1 is SQVTM and CDR2 ANQGSEA. CDR3 protein: CSVEDRHRGLFF. DNA of the CDR3: TGCAGCGTTGAAGATCGGCACAGGGGGCTTTTCTTC.

This chain links TRBV7-9 with TRBJ1-1, with D possibly matching TRBD1 (5 bases). Trimming stripped 5 bases from V and 2 bases from J, with 12 bases between. The germline gives CDR1 SEHNR, CDR2 FQNEAQ (reference sequence). This CDR3 is 14 amino acids long. CDR3 sequence (DNA): TGTGCCAGCAGCGCGGGACGGGTTAACACTGAAGCTTTCTTT. The encoded protein is CASSAGRVNTEAFF.

The chain couples TRBV6-1 to TRBJ1-1; perhaps TRBD1 as D (6 bases). Trimming took off 4 bases at V and 2 bases at J, with 17 bases between the two ends. Germline V gene lookup returns CDR1 MNHNS and CDR2 SASEGT. The length of the CDR3 is 16 residues. The CDR3 DNA reads as TGTGCCAGCAGTGGACAGGCTAAGAAACTAAACACTGAAGCTTTCTTT. It specifies CASSGQAKKLNTEAFF.

The chain joins TRBV6-6 to TRBJ2-1; no firm D call. CDR1 MNHNY and CDR2 SVGAGI come from the germline V gene (reference sequence). Trimming stripped 6 bases from V and 10 bases from J, with 4 bases between. This CDR3 comprises 9 residues. CDR3 sequence (DNA): TGTGCCAGCAGCCCCGAGCAGTTCTTC. It codes for CASSPEQFF.

About this clone itself: A read error may account for a junction end that differs from germline. The CDR3: CASSSRDRQETQYF. The CDR3 DNA is TGTGCTAGCAGCTCCCGGGACAGACAGGAGACCCAGTACTTC. The genes are TRBV7-7 and TRBJ2-5, with 7 bases that match TRBD1. This CDR3 region has 14 residues. Per germline, CDR1 SSHAT and CDR2 FNYEAQ (reference sequence).

The chain is built from TRBV18 and TRBJ2-2; no definite D call. This CDR3 contains 12 residues. V shed 6 bases and J shed 8 bases, with 10 bases lying between them. Germline CDR1 is KGHSH and CDR2 is LQKENI. The CDR3 DNA sequence: TGTGCCAGCTCTCCTCCGTCAGGGGAGCTGTTTTTT. Translation gives CASSPPSGELFF.

V and J are TRBV29-1 and TRBJ2-7; maybe TRBD2 (6 bases). This CDR3 has 12 residues. With 2 bases removed from V and 3 bases from J, the gap between germline ends came to 8 bases. Germline-derived CDR1 and CDR2 are SQVTM and ANQGSEA. The CDR3 here is CSVEMGGYEQYF. Written as DNA, the CDR3 is TGCAGCGTTGAAATGGGAGGCTACGAGCAGTACTTC.

This sequence joins TRBV5-1 and TRBJ2-7, with D unclear. The CDR3 spans 12 residues. The germline V and J ends were trimmed by 0 bases and 3 bases, with 4 bases remaining between them. The germline gives CDR1 SGHRS, CDR2 YFSETQ. CDR3 protein: CASSLGYYEQYF. The CDR3 region has the DNA TGCGCCAGCAGCTTGGGGTACTACGAGCAGTACTTC. Full variable domain (outside the CDR3, taken from reference TRBV5-1 and TRBJ2-7): KAGVTQTPRYLIKTRGQQVTLSCSPISGHRSVSWYQQTPGQGLQFLFEYFSETQRNKGNFPGRFSGRQFSNSRSEMNVSTLELGDSALYLCASSLGYYEQYFGPGTRLTVT.

This clone has only a few counts. The chain links TRBV5-6 to TRBJ1-1, with TRBD1 as a possible D gene (5 bases). Germline V gene lookup returns CDR1 SGHDT and CDR2 YYEEEE. V was trimmed by 2 bases and J by 4 bases, leaving 12 bases between them. The CDR3 is 14 amino acids. As DNA, the CDR3 is TGTGCCAGCAGCTTAAGGGTGGGGGGCACTGAAGCTTTCTTT. It yields the protein CASSLRVGGTEAFF.

This clone was picked up one time. CDR3 residues: CASSVVSGRGNEQFF. The CDR3, as DNA: TGTGCCAGCAGCGTAGTTAGCGGGAGGGGGAATGAGCAGTTCTTC. The chain is built from TRBV9 and TRBJ2-1, with 11 bases that match TRBD2. From germline, CDR1 is SGDLS and CDR2 YYNGEE. The CDR3 covers 15 residues. V was pared by 0 bases and J by 7 bases, with 3 bases of the junction left unmatched.

The chain uses TRBV13 and TRBJ2-5; either TRBD1 or TRBD2 may supply D (6 bases each). The ends were cut back, 6 bases at V and 5 bases at J, with 19 bases in the middle. Looked up from germline, CDR1 is PRHDT and CDR2 is FYEKMQ (reference sequence). The length of the CDR3 is 15 residues. The CDR3 spells CASRELGRDKETQYF. Here the CDR3 DNA reads TGTGCCAGCAGGGAACTGGGGCGGGACAAGGAGACCCAGTACTTC.

This rearrangement joins TRBV19 to TRBJ1-2; D not certain. The V end lost 3 bases, the J end lost 4 bases, and 18 bases lay between the germline ends. This CDR3 has 16 amino acids. The V gene's germline CDR1 is LNHDA and CDR2 SQIVND (reference sequence). CDR3 sequence (DNA): TGTGCCAGTAGTATTGGGCTGCCAAGACTCTCCTATGGCTACACCTTC. This codes for CASSIGLPRLSYGYTF.